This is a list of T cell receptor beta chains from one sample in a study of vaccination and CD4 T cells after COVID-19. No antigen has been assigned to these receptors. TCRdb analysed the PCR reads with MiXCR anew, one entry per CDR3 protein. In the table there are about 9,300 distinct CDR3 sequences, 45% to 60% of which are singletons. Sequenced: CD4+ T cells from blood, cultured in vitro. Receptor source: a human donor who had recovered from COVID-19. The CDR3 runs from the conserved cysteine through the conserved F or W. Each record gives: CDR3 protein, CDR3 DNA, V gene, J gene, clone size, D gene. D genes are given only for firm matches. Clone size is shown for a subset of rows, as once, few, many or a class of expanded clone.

CDR3aa: CASNPTEGIYGYTF
CDR3nt: TGTGCCAGCAACCCTACCGAGGGGATCTATGGCTACACCTTC
v_gene: TRBV28
j_gene: TRBJ1-2
abundance: .
d_gene: .

CDR3aa: CASSVLGGNTEAFF
CDR3nt: TGCGCCAGCAGCGTTCTCGGGGGGAACACTGAAGCTTTCTTT
v_gene: TRBV5-1
j_gene: TRBJ1-1
abundance: .
d_gene: .

CDR3aa: CASSSSLGTKEFF
CDR3nt: TGTGCCAGCAGCTCCTCGTTAGGGACGAAGGAGTTCTTC
v_gene: TRBV7-8
j_gene: TRBJ2-1
abundance: .
d_gene: .

CDR3aa: CSAQGGKEKLFF
CDR3nt: TGCAGTGCTCAAGGGGGCAAAGAAAAACTGTTTTTT
v_gene: TRBV20-1
j_gene: TRBJ1-4
abundance: medium-sized
d_gene: TRBD1

CDR3aa: CASSPGQMNTGELFF
CDR3nt: TGTGCCAGCAGCCCGGGACAGATGAACACCGGGGAGCTGTTTTTT
v_gene: TRBV11-2
j_gene: TRBJ2-2
abundance: .
d_gene: TRBD1

CDR3aa: CSAGDRDNYGYTF
CDR3nt: TGCAGCGCTGGGGACAGGGATAACTATGGCTACACCTTC
v_gene: TRBV29-1
j_gene: TRBJ1-2
abundance: .
d_gene: TRBD1

CDR3aa: CASRVPGSPEAFF
CDR3nt: TGTGCCAGCAGGGTCCCAGGGTCCCCTGAAGCTTTCTTT
v_gene: TRBV7-2
j_gene: TRBJ1-1
abundance: once
d_gene: .

CDR3aa: CASSYRGGGAPFF
CDR3nt: TGTGCCAGCAGTTACCGTGGAGGGGGCGCACCTTTCTTT
v_gene: TRBV6-5
j_gene: TRBJ1-1
abundance: .
d_gene: TRBD1

CDR3aa: CASSLALTRGKETQYF
CDR3nt: TGTGCCAGCAGCTTAGCGCTGACTAGGGGAAAAGAGACCCAGTACTTC
v_gene: TRBV7-6
j_gene: TRBJ2-5
abundance: .
d_gene: .

CDR3aa: CASSAGQQTEAFF
CDR3nt: TGTGCCAGCAGCGCCGGACAGCAAACTGAAGCTTTCTTT
v_gene: TRBV7-2
j_gene: TRBJ1-1
abundance: few
d_gene: .

CDR3aa: CSARRTGVETQYF
CDR3nt: TGCAGTGCTAGGAGAACAGGGGTGGAGACCCAGTACTTC
v_gene: TRBV20-1
j_gene: TRBJ2-5
abundance: .
d_gene: TRBD1

CDR3aa: CSAHWTGNTEAFF
CDR3nt: TGCAGTGCTCACTGGACGGGGAACACTGAAGCTTTCTTT
v_gene: TRBV20-1
j_gene: TRBJ1-1
abundance: few
d_gene: .

CDR3aa: CASIRSGAHNYGYTF
CDR3nt: TGTGCCAGTATCCGGTCTGGGGCCCATAACTATGGCTACACCTTC
v_gene: TRBV19
j_gene: TRBJ1-2
abundance: few
d_gene: .

CDR3aa: CASRPAGAAGAKNIQYF
CDR3nt: TGTGCCAGCAGACCAGCAGGGGCGGCGGGAGCCAAAAACATTCAGTACTTC
v_gene: TRBV6-2/TRBV6-3
j_gene: TRBJ2-4
abundance: .
d_gene: .

CDR3aa: CASSPSSASNQPQHF
CDR3nt: TGTGCCAGCAGCCCTAGCTCGGCTAGCAATCAGCCCCAGCATTTT
v_gene: TRBV7-8
j_gene: TRBJ1-5
abundance: .
d_gene: .

CDR3aa: CSARVGGSEKLFF
CDR3nt: TGCAGTGCTAGAGTGGGGGGGAGTGAAAAACTGTTTTTT
v_gene: TRBV20-1
j_gene: TRBJ1-4
abundance: .
d_gene: .